This TCR delta chain was found in a study of gamma-delta T cells after stem cell transplantation (dated by TCRdb to the mid-2010s). Receptor libraries were prepared by RT-PCR. Sequencer: Illumina MiSeq. TCRdb called clones from the public reads with CATT, and repeated DNA sequences were later combined into one row. The sample contains about 11,000 delta-chain clones, under 45% of them found a single time. The ten largest clones add up to around 3% of the sample. This clone was seen more than once but under ten times. What antigen it recognizes has not been identified. The input lacks base qualities; no much larger clone sits a single base away. Counted from cysteine to phenylalanine, this CDR3 has 16 amino acids. Only CDR3 DNA remains: 48 bases, in frame from the first base. V gives up 2 bases and J gives up 10 bases, and the segment between their germline ends measures 29 bases. From the germline V gene (reference sequence), CDR1 is TVYSNPD and CDR2 is GDNSRS.

Sample: gamma-delta T cells. The chain is encoded by TRDV3 joined to TRDJ1; the D gene is perhaps TRDD3, on 6 matching bases. This receptor was identified in a human donor. It is not recorded whose cells these are; they may come from a transplant donor. The bases are TGTGCCTTTCTTCCCGGGACCTACGGTAGGGGATTACCACTCATCTTT. This gives the protein CAFLPGTYGRGLPLIF.